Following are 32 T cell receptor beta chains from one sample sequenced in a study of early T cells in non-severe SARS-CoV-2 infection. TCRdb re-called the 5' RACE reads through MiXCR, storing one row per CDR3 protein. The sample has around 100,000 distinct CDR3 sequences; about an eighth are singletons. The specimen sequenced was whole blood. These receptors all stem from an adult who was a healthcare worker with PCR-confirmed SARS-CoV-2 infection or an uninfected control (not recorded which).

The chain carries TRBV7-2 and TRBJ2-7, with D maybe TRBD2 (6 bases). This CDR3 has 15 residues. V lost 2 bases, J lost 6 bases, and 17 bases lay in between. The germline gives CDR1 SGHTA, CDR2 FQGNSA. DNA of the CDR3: TGTGCCAGCAGCTTAAGCTACAGGACTACCAGCGAGCAGTACTTC. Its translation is CASSLSYRTTSEQYF.

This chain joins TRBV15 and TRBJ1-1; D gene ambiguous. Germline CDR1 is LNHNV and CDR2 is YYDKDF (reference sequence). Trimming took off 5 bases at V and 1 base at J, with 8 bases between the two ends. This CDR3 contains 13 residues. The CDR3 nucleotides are TGTGCCACCAGCTCGCTTCCGAACACTGAAGCTTTCTTT. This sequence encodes CATSSLPNTEAFF.

In DNA, the CDR3 is TGTGCCAGCAGCCAAGACGGAGGGAGGGCCTACGAGCAGTACTTC. Translated, it gives CASSQDGGRAYEQYF. The chain combines TRBV6-6 with TRBJ2-7, with 7 bases identical to TRBD2. This CDR3 contains 15 residues. CDR1 MNHNY and CDR2 SVGAGI come from the germline V gene (reference sequence). Trimming removed 6 bases from V and 2 bases from J; junction bases left unmatched: 10.

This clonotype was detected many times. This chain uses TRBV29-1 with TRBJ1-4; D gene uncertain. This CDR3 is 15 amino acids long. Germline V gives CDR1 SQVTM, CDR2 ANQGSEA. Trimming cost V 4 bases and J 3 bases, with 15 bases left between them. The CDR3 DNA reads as TGCAGCGTTGTGGAGGGATTGTATTCTAATGAAAAACTGTTTTTT. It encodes CSVVEGLYSNEKLFF.

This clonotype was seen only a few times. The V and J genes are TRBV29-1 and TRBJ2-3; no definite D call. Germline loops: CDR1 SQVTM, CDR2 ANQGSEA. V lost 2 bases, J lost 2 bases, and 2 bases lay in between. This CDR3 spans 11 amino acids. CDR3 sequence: CSVETTDTQYF. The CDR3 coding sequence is TGCAGCGTTGAAACCACAGATACGCAGTATTTT.

The CDR3 nucleotides read TGTGCCAGCAGCCCCGTTCACGAGCAGTACTTC. It specifies CASSPVHEQYF. The chain has TRBV11-2 and TRBJ2-7; unclear D gene. Germline CDR1 reads SGHAT; CDR2 reads FQNNGV. Trimming left V 5 bases short and J 5 bases short, with 7 bases between. This CDR3 has 11 amino acids.

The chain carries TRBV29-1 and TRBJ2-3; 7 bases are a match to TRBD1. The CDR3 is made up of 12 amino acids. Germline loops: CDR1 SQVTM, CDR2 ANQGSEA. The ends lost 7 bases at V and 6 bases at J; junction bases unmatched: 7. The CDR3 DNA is TGCAGCGCTCTAGACAGGGCTGATACGCAGTATTTT. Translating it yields CSALDRADTQYF.

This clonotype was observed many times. In DNA form, the CDR3 reads TGTGCCAGCAGTTTCGACGGACCCTCGGGGGGGACTGAAGCTTTCTTT. This codes for CASSFDGPSGGTEAFF. J is TRBJ1-1 and V is TRBV12-3 or TRBV12-4; TRBD1 might be the D (5 bases). V gave up 3 bases and J gave up 5 bases, with 19 bases separating them. This CDR3 comprises 16 residues.

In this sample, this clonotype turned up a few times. The CDR3 DNA reads as TGTGCCAGCAGTTCCTACAGGGTTCACGAGCAGTACTTC. Its protein is CASSSYRVHEQYF. The genes are TRBV27 and TRBJ2-7; D might be TRBD1 (6 bases). There are 13 residues in the CDR3. Germline-derived CDR1 and CDR2 are MNHEY and SMNVEV (reference sequence). Between the trimmed V and J ends, which lost 4 bases and 5 bases, there was a span of 12 bases.

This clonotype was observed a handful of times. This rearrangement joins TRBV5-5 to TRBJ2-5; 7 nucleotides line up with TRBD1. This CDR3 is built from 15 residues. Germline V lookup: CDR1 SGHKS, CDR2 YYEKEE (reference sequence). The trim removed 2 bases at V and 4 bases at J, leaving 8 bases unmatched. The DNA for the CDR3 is TGTGCCAGCAGCTTAGGACAGGCCGGAGGAGAGACCCAGTACTTC. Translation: CASSLGQAGGETQYF.

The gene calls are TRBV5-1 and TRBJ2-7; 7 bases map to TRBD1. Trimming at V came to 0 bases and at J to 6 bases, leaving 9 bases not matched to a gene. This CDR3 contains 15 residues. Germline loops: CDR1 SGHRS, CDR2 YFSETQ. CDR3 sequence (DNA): TGCGCCAGCAGCTTGGAGTCACAGGGGTCGGGCGAGCAGTACTTC. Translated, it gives CASSLESQGSGEQYF. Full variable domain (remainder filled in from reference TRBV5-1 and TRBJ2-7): KAGVTQTPRYLIKTRGQQVTLSCSPISGHRSVSWYQQTPGQGLQFLFEYFSETQRNKGNFPGRFSGRQFSNSRSEMNVSTLELGDSALYLCASSLESQGSGEQYFGPGTRLTVT.

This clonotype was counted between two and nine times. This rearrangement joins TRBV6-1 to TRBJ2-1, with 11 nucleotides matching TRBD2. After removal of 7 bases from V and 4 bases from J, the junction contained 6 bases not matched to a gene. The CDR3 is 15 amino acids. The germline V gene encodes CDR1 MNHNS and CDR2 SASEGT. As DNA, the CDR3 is TGTGCCAGCACCCCGGGACTAGCGGCATACAATGAGCAGTTCTTC. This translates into CASTPGLAAYNEQFF.

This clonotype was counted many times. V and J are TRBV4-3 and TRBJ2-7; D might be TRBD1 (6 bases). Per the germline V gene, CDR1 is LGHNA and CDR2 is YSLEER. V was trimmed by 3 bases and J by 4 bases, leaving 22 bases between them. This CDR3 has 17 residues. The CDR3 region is CASSHQYGQQRPYEQYF. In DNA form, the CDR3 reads TGCGCCAGCAGCCACCAATATGGACAGCAAAGACCTTACGAGCAGTACTTC.

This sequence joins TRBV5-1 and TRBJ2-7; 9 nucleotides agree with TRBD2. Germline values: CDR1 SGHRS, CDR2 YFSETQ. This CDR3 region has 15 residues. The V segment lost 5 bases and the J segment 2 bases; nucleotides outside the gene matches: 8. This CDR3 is CASRNGGGVAYEQYF. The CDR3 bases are TGCGCCAGCAGGAATGGCGGGGGGGTCGCCTACGAGCAGTACTTC.

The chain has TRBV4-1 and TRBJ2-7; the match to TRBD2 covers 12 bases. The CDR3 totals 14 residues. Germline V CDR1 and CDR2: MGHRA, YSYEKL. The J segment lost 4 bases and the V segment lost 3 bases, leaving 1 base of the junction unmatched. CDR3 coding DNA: TGCGCCAGCAGCCAGACTAGCGGGAGATACGAGCAGTACTTC. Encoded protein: CASSQTSGRYEQYF.

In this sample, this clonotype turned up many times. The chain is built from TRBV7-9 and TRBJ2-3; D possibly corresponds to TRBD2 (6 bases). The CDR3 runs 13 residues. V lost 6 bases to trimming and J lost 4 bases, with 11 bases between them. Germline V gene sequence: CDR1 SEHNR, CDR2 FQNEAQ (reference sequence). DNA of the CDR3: TGTGCCAGCAGATCCCGACTAGCAGATACGCAGTATTTT. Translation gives CASRSRLADTQYF.

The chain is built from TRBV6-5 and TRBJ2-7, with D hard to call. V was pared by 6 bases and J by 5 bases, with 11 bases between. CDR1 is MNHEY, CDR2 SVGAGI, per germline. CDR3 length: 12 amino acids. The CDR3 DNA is TGTGCCAGCAGGGCTAATTGGCACGAGCAGTACTTC. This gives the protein CASRANWHEQYF.

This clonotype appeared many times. The CDR3 loop reads CASSSNPRGTYEQYF. CDR3 coding DNA: TGTGCCAGCAGCTCAAACCCCAGGGGGACCTACGAGCAGTACTTC. The V and J genes are TRBV11-2 and TRBJ2-7; TRBD1 agrees at 7 bases. V gave up 4 bases and J gave up 2 bases; unmatched junction bases: 8. The germline V gene encodes CDR1 SGHAT and CDR2 FQNNGV. The CDR3 covers 15 residues. The full variable domain, rest sourced from reference TRBV11-2 and TRBJ2-7, is EAGVAQSPRYKIIEKRQSVAFWCNPISGHATLYWYQQILGQGPKLLIQFQNNGVVDDSQLPKDRFSAERLKGVDSTLKIQPAKLEDSAVYLCASSSNPRGTYEQYFGPGTRLTVT.

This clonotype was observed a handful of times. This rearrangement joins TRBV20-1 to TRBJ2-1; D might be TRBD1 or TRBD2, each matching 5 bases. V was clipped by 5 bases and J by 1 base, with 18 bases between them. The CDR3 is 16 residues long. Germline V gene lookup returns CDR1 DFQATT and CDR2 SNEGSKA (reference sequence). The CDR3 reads CSADDRGGRSYNEQFF. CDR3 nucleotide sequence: TGCAGTGCTGACGACCGGGGCGGGCGGTCCTACAATGAGCAGTTCTTC.

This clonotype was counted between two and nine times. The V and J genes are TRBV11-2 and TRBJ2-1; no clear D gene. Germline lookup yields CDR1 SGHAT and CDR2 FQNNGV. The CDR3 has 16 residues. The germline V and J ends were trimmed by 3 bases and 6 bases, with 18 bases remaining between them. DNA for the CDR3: TGTGCCAGCAGCTTGGTCAGGAAAAGAAGTTCCAATGAGCAGTTCTTC. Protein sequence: CASSLVRKRSSNEQFF.

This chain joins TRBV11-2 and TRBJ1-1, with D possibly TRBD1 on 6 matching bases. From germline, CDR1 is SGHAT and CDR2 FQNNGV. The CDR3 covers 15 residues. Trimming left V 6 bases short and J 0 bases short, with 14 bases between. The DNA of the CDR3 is TGTGCCAGCAGGACGCCGGGACACTTGAACACTGAAGCTTTCTTT. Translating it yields CASRTPGHLNTEAFF.

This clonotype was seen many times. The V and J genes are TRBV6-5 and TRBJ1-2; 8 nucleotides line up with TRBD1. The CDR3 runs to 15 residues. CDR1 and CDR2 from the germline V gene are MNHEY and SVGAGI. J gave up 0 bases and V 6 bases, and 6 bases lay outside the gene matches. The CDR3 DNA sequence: TGTGCCAGCAGACGTCGACAGGGGACTAACTATGGCTACACCTTC. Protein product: CASRRRQGTNYGYTF.

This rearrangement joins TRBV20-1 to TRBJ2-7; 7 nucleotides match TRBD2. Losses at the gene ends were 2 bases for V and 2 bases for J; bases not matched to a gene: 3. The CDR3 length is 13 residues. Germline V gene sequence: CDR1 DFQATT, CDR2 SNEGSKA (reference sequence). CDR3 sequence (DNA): TGCAGTGCTAGAAGTGGGACTACCTACGAGCAGTACTTC. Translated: CSARSGTTYEQYF.

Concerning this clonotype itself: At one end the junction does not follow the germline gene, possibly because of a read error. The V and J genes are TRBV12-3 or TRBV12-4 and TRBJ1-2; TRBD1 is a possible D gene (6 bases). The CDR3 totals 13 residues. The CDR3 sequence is CTSSLRQGYGYTF. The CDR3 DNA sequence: TGTACCAGCAGTTTACGGCAGGGGTATGGCTACACCTTC.

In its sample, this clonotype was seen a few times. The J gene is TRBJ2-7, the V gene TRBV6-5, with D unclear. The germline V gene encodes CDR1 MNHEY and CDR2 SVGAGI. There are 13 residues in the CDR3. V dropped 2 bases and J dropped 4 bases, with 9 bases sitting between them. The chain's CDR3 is CASSYGVPYEQYF. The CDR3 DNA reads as TGTGCCAGCAGTTACGGCGTTCCTTACGAGCAGTACTTC.

CDR3 amino acids: CATGVSYEQYF. The CDR3 DNA follows: TGTGCCACGGGAGTATCGTACGAGCAGTACTTC. The rearrangement joins TRBV18 to TRBJ2-7, with a possible D match to TRBD2 (6 bases). The length of the CDR3 is 11 residues. V shed 10 bases and J shed 4 bases, with 11 bases lying between them. Germline lookup yields CDR1 KGHSH and CDR2 LQKENI.

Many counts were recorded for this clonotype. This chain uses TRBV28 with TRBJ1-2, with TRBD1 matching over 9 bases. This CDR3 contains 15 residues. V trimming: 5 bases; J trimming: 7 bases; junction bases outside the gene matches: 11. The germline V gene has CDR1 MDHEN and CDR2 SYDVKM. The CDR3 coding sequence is TGTGCCAGCAGTACCGGACAGGGGTCCCTAAGTGGCTACACCTTC. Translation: CASSTGQGSLSGYTF.

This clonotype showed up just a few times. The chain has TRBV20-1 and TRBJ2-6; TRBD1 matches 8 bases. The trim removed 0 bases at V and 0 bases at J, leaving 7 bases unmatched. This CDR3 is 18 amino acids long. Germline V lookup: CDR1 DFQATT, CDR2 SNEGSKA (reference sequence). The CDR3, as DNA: TGCAGTGCTAGAGATCGACAGGGGTCACGCTCTGGGGCCAACGTCCTGACTTTC. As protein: CSARDRQGSRSGANVLTF.

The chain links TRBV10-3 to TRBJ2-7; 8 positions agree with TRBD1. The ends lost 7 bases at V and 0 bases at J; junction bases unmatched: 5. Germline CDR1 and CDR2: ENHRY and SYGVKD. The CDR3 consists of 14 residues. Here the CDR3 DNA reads TGTGCCATCACTAGGACAGGGTCCTCCTACGAGCAGTACTTC. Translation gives CAITRTGSSYEQYF.

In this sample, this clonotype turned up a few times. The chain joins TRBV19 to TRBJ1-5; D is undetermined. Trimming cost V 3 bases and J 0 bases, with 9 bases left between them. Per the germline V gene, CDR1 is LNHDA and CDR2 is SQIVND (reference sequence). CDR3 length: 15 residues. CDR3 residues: CASSMAAGSNQPQHF. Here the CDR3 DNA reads TGTGCCAGTAGTATGGCCGCCGGTAGCAATCAGCCCCAGCATTTT.

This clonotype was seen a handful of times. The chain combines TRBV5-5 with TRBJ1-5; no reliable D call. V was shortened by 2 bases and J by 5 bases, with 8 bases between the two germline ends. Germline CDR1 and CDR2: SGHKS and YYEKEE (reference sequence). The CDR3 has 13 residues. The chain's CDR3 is CASSLTPDQPQHF. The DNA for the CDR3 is TGTGCCAGCAGCTTAACTCCCGATCAGCCCCAGCATTTT.

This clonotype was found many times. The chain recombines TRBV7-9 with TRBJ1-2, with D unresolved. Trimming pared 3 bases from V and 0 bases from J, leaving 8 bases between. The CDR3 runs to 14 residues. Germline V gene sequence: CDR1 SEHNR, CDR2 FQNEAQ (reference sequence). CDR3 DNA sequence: TGTGCCAGCAGCTTTATCAGTACTAACTATGGCTACACCTTC. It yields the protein CASSFISTNYGYTF.